This is a list of T cell receptor beta chains from one sample in a study of breast tumors, draining lymph nodes, adjacent tissues. TCRdb passed the multiplex PCR reads through MiXCR, listing each CDR3 protein once. The sample contains some 130,000 distinct CDR3 sequences, 15% to 20% of which appear only once. Sequencing used axillary lymph node tissue. The receptors here all came from a female donor with breast cancer. Some clones in this sample may be carry-over from other donors' samples. CDR3s include the opening cysteine and the closing phenylalanine or tryptophan. The order of the fields is J gene, V gene, clone size, D gene, CDR3 protein, CDR3 DNA. The D gene is left open where the match is weak. Rows may omit the clone size; those that give it use once, few, many or a size class.

>TRBJ1-3|TRBV6-2/TRBV6-3|many|TRBD1
CASSYGTEYRHSGNTIYF
TGTGCCAGCAGTTACGGGACAGAGTACCGCCACTCTGGAAACACCATATATTTT
>TRBJ2-5|TRBV20-1|many|TRBD2
CSASVLAGPQETQYF
TGCAGTGCTAGTGTACTAGCGGGTCCCCAAGAGACCCAGTACTTC
>TRBJ2-4|TRBV7-2|few|NA
CASSLGWTKNIQYF
TGTGCCAGCAGCTTGGGGTGGACCAAAAACATTCAGTACTTC
>TRBJ2-3|TRBV7-3|many|NA
CASSWGVTDTQYF
TGTGCCAGCAGCTGGGGGGTCACAGATACGCAGTATTTT
>TRBJ2-2|TRBV11-2|many|TRBD1
CASSVRQGTTGELFF
TGTGCCAGCAGCGTCAGACAGGGGACCACCGGGGAGCTGTTTTTT
>TRBJ2-1|TRBV9|many|NA
CASSPQDRPYNEQFF
TGTGCCAGCAGCCCCCAGGACAGACCTTACAATGAGCAGTTCTTC
>TRBJ2-7|TRBV7-6|many|TRBD2
CASSRLAAYEQYF
TGTGCCAGCAGCCGACTAGCAGCCTACGAGCAGTACTTC
>TRBJ2-7|TRBV7-2|many|TRBD2
CASSLGTSGSSYEQYF
TGTGCCAGCAGCTTAGGGACTAGCGGGAGCTCCTACGAGCAGTACTTC
>TRBJ1-1|TRBV7-6|NA|NA
CASSFDTMNTEAFF
TGTGCCAGCAGCTTTGACACCATGAACACTGAAGCTTTCTTT
>TRBJ1-5|TRBV19|few|TRBD1
CASRGQGSQPQHF
TGTGCCAGTAGAGGACAGGGGAGTCAGCCCCAGCATTTT
>TRBJ2-7|TRBV29-1|many|NA
CSVESQGVYEQYF
TGCAGCGTTGAAAGTCAGGGTGTGTACGAGCAGTACTTC
>TRBJ2-1|TRBV20-1|many|NA
CSARDLSPGRFF
TGCAGTGCTAGAGATCTGTCTCCCGGGAGGTTCTTC
>TRBJ1-3|TRBV4-1|many|NA
CASSQEGTPGNTIYF
TGCGCCAGCAGCCAAGAAGGGACGCCAGGAAACACCATATATTTT
>TRBJ1-2|TRBV6-1|many|NA
CASSEGGRASYTF
TGTGCCAGCAGTGAAGGGGGCAGGGCGAGCTACACCTTC
>TRBJ2-3|TRBV4-1|many|NA
CASSQERGEGDTQYF
TGCGCCAGCAGCCAAGAGAGGGGAGAGGGAGATACGCAGTATTTT
>TRBJ2-3|TRBV7-9|many|TRBD2
CASSSFWLAGGSSTDTQYF
TGTGCCAGCAGCTCGTTTTGGCTAGCGGGAGGGTCTAGCACAGATACGCAGTATTTT
>TRBJ1-2|TRBV5-4|many|NA
CASSLDNIRGSTYGYTF
TGTGCCAGCAGCTTGGATAACATCAGGGGCTCTACCTATGGCTACACCTTC
>TRBJ2-7|TRBV6-1|many|TRBD1
CASSESGGGGEQYF
TGTGCCAGCAGTGAATCAGGGGGTGGGGGCGAGCAGTACTTC
>TRBJ1-1|TRBV20-1|NA|NA
CSAMSRLNTEAFF
TGCAGTGCCATGTCCCGACTTAACACTGAAGCTTTCTTT
>TRBJ2-1|TRBV28|few|TRBD2
CASKTSGMYNEQFF
TGTGCCAGCAAAACTAGCGGGATGTACAATGAGCAGTTCTTC
>TRBJ2-5|TRBV19|many|NA
CASAPGGPVETQYF
TGTGCCAGTGCTCCCGGGGGTCCCGTTGAGACCCAGTACTTC
>TRBJ2-7|TRBV7-2|NA|NA
CAGSLLGDYEQYF
TGTGCCGGCAGCTTACTCGGGGATTACGAGCAGTACTTC
>TRBJ2-7|TRBV7-8|many|NA
CASSLVERTPYEQYF
TGTGCCAGCAGCTTAGTCGAACGGACCCCCTACGAGCAGTACTTC
>TRBJ1-4|TRBV28|once|NA
CASSPRGTNEKLFF
TGTGCCAGCAGCCCACGTGGAACTAATGAAAAACTGTTTTTT
>TRBJ1-2|TRBV30|NA|NA
CAWMAAGAIYGYTF
TGTGCCTGGATGGCCGCCGGGGCCATCTATGGCTACACCTTC
>TRBJ1-2|TRBV6-6|many|NA
CASSAPGDRGYTF
TGTGCCAGCAGTGCCCCAGGGGACCGGGGCTACACCTTC
>TRBJ1-6|TRBV28|many|NA
CATQVDQASSYNSPLHF
TGTGCCACCCAAGTGGATCAGGCTAGCTCCTATAATTCACCCCTCCACTTT
>TRBJ1-2|TRBV7-9|many|NA
CASSVQGWDYGYTF
TGTGCCAGCAGCGTACAGGGATGGGACTATGGCTACACCTTC
>TRBJ1-2|TRBV5-6|many|NA
CASKGQRNYGYTF
TGTGCCAGCAAAGGACAGCGAAATTATGGCTACACCTTC
>TRBJ2-7|TRBV6-5|many|NA
CASSYSGTTYEQYF
TGTGCCAGCAGTTACTCCGGGACAACCTACGAGCAGTACTTC
>TRBJ2-3|TRBV11-2|NA|TRBD2
CASSKGTSGMYQYF
TGTGCCAGCAGTAAAGGGACTAGCGGGATGTATCAGTATTTT
>TRBJ2-7|TRBV6-1|many|NA
CASSEAPHPGRPYEQYF
TGTGCCAGCAGTGAAGCCCCCCACCCTGGTCGGCCCTACGAGCAGTACTTC
>TRBJ2-1|TRBV4-1|NA|TRBD1
CASSRDSSYNEQLF
TGCGCCAGCAGCCGGGACAGCTCCTACAATGAGCAGCTCTTC